This is a list of T cell receptor beta chains from one sample in a study of PD-1 blockade in classical Hodgkin lymphoma. Here immunoSEQ multiplex PCR was the method, and the copy in TCRdb shows in-frame clones only, minus some. Among 90,000 to 120,000 clones listed, about nine tenths were seen once. The material sequenced was peripheral blood mononuclear cells (PBMCs), taken before the second cycle of nivolumab. Every receptor here comes from a human donor with classical Hodgkin lymphoma. CDR3s include the opening cysteine and the closing phenylalanine or tryptophan. Each record gives: clone size, D gene, J gene, V gene, CDR3 protein, CDR3 DNA. D genes are given only for firm matches. Not every row has a clone size; where given, it reads once, few, many or a size class.

size: -
D: TRBD2
J: TRBJ2-1
V: TRBV30
CDR3: CAWGRGLAGGFTEQFF
DNA: TGTGCCTGGGGCCGGGGACTAGCGGGAGGCTTTACTGAGCAGTTCTTC

size: -
D: TRBD1
J: TRBJ1-5
V: TRBV7-8
CDR3: CASSLVRGIGAGGTQPQHF
DNA: TGTGCCAGCAGCTTAGTGCGGGGGATTGGGGCAGGGGGAACTCAGCCCCAGCATTTT

size: -
D: TRBD1
J: TRBJ1-4
V: TRBV18
CDR3: CASSRRQGGNEKLFF
DNA: TGTGCCAGCTCGCGGCGACAGGGTGGCAATGAAAAACTGTTTTTT

size: -
D: TRBD2
J: TRBJ2-3
V: TRBV6-5
CDR3: CASSPGGVLRDTQYF
DNA: TGTGCCAGCTCCCCCGGGGGGGTGTTACGAGATACGCAGTATTTT

size: -
D: -
J: TRBJ2-7
V: TRBV4-1
CDR3: CASSQELSGYEQYF
DNA: TGCGCCAGCAGCCAAGAACTTAGCGGCTACGAGCAGTACTTC

size: -
D: -
J: TRBJ2-6
V: TRBV28
CDR3: CASRFASVSSGANVLTF
DNA: TGTGCCAGCAGGTTCGCCTCGGTGAGCTCTGGGGCCAACGTCCTGACTTTC

size: -
D: -
J: TRBJ2-7
V: TRBV30
CDR3: CAWSVRVGGRGLYEQYF
DNA: TGTGCCTGGAGTGTACGGGTTGGGGGGCGAGGGTTATACGAGCAGTACTTC

size: -
D: -
J: TRBJ2-7
V: TRBV21-1
CDR3: CASSKVTGGPPGEQYF
DNA: TGTGCCAGCAGCAAAGTGACAGGGGGCCCCCCAGGCGAGCAGTACTTC

size: -
D: -
J: TRBJ1-1
V: TRBV11-2
CDR3: CASSYGGTEAFF
DNA: TGTGCCAGCAGCTACGGGGGAACTGAAGCTTTCTTT

size: -
D: TRBD1
J: TRBJ1-1
V: TRBV7-6
CDR3: CASSLWDRDTEAFF
DNA: TGTGCCAGCAGCTTATGGGACAGGGACACTGAAGCTTTCTTT

size: -
D: TRBD2
J: TRBJ2-2
V: TRBV11-3
CDR3: CASSPSRPLAGGITGELFF
DNA: TGTGCCAGCAGCCCTTCTAGACCTCTAGCGGGAGGTATCACCGGGGAGCTGTTTTTT

size: -
D: -
J: TRBJ1-2
V: TRBV19
CDR3: CASSPPRDPNYGYTF
DNA: TGTGCCAGTAGCCCGCCCAGGGACCCTAACTATGGCTACACCTTC

size: -
D: TRBD2
J: TRBJ2-2
V: TRBV29-1
CDR3: CSAMTSGSFTGELFF
DNA: TGCAGCGCCATGACTAGCGGGAGTTTCACCGGGGAGCTGTTTTTT

size: -
D: -
J: TRBJ2-1
V: TRBV15
CDR3: CATSREGTVGIGGEKNEQFF
DNA: TGTGCCACCAGCAGAGAGGGCACCGTCGGGATAGGGGGGGAGAAGAATGAGCAGTTCTTC

size: -
D: -
J: TRBJ1-2
V: TRBV29-1
CDR3: CSVAQGPANYGYTF
DNA: TGCAGCGTTGCCCAGGGGCCAGCTAACTATGGCTACACCTTC

size: -
D: -
J: TRBJ2-7
V: TRBV2
CDR3: CASTRATYEQYF
DNA: TGTGCCAGCACCAGAGCGACCTACGAGCAGTACTTC

size: -
D: -
J: TRBJ2-2
V: TRBV19
CDR3: CASSIPGWEGSNTGELFF
DNA: TGTGCCAGTAGTATCCCCGGTTGGGAAGGATCGAACACCGGGGAGCTGTTTTTT

size: -
D: TRBD1
J: TRBJ1-2
V: TRBV4-2
CDR3: CASSHRDRDEGYTF
DNA: TGTGCCAGCAGCCATCGCGACAGGGACGAGGGCTACACCTTC

size: -
D: TRBD1
J: TRBJ1-1
V: TRBV6-5
CDR3: CASSYYEGARTEAFF
DNA: TGTGCCAGCAGTTACTACGAGGGGGCGCGGACTGAAGCTTTCTTT

size: -
D: -
J: TRBJ2-7
V: TRBV11-2
CDR3: CASSLGGRKTYEQYF
DNA: TGTGCCAGCAGCTTAGGCGGTAGAAAAACCTACGAGCAGTACTTC

size: -
D: -
J: TRBJ2-5
V: TRBV5-5
CDR3: CASSFGTAETQYF
DNA: TGTGCCAGCAGCTTTGGAACGGCAGAGACCCAGTACTTC

size: -
D: TRBD2
J: TRBJ2-7
V: TRBV18
CDR3: CASSPTSGRGEQYF
DNA: TGTGCCAGCTCGCCGACTAGCGGGAGAGGTGAGCAGTACTTC

size: -
D: TRBD2
J: TRBJ2-5
V: TRBV7-2
CDR3: CASSFREGTGTQYF
DNA: TGTGCCAGCAGCTTCCGGGAGGGTACAGGGACCCAGTACTTC

size: -
D: TRBD2
J: TRBJ2-1
V: TRBV4-1
CDR3: CASSQMTGLAGGNEQFF
DNA: TGCGCCAGCAGCCAAATGACTGGACTAGCGGGAGGCAATGAGCAGTTCTTC

size: -
D: TRBD2
J: TRBJ2-2
V: TRBV30
CDR3: CAWKYLSGRGTGELFF
DNA: TGTGCCTGGAAGTATCTGAGCGGGAGGGGCACCGGGGAGCTGTTTTTT

size: few
D: -
J: TRBJ1-1
V: TRBV2
CDR3: CASSEEWVMYTEAFF
DNA: TGTGCCAGCAGTGAAGAGTGGGTAATGTACACTGAAGCTTTCTTT

size: once
D: -
J: TRBJ2-7
V: TRBV11-2
CDR3: CASSIPGTQSYEQYF
DNA: TGTGCCAGCAGCATACCGGGGACACAATCCTACGAGCAGTACTTC

size: -
D: -
J: TRBJ1-4
V: TRBV30
CDR3: CAWSVHRSGEKLFF
DNA: TGTGCCTGGAGTGTACACAGATCCGGTGAAAAACTGTTTTTT

size: -
D: TRBD2
J: TRBJ2-1
V: TRBV4-1
CDR3: CASSQDRLAGGPYNEQFF
DNA: TGCGCCAGCAGCCAAGATCGGTTAGCGGGAGGCCCCTACAATGAGCAGTTCTTC

size: few
D: -
J: TRBJ1-1
V: TRBV28
CDR3: CASSPTGLGTEAFF
DNA: TGTGCCAGCAGCCCCACAGGGTTGGGCACTGAAGCTTTCTTT

size: -
D: -
J: TRBJ1-1
V: TRBV6-1
CDR3: CASSGTRNTEAFF
DNA: TGTGCCAGCTCAGGGACGAGGAACACTGAAGCTTTCTTT

size: -
D: TRBD2
J: TRBJ2-2
V: TRBV4-3
CDR3: CASSQVYRTSGSPGELFF
DNA: TGCGCCAGCAGCCAAGTGTACCGGACTAGCGGGAGTCCCGGGGAGCTGTTTTTT

size: -
D: -
J: TRBJ2-3
V: TRBV4-3
CDR3: CASSQDGLAWADTQYF
DNA: TGCGCCAGCAGCCAAGATGGGCTAGCGTGGGCAGATACGCAGTATTTT

size: -
D: -
J: TRBJ1-2
V: TRBV4-1
CDR3: CASSQGDGGYGYTF
DNA: TGCGCCAGCAGTCAAGGGGACGGGGGCTATGGCTACACCTTC

size: -
D: TRBD2
J: TRBJ2-1
V: TRBV27
CDR3: CASSYIAGNEQFF
DNA: TGTGCCAGCAGTTATATAGCGGGTAATGAGCAGTTCTTC

size: -
D: -
J: TRBJ2-1
V: TRBV28
CDR3: CASSFSGRSYNEQFF
DNA: TGTGCCAGCAGTTTTAGTGGGCGCTCCTACAATGAGCAGTTCTTC

size: -
D: -
J: TRBJ2-6
V: TRBV5-8
CDR3: CASSLAWGSWSGANVLTF
DNA: TGTGCCAGCAGCTTGGCGTGGGGTTCGTGGTCTGGGGCCAACGTCCTGACTTTC

size: -
D: -
J: TRBJ2-1
V: TRBV12-5
CDR3: CASGLAYNEQFF
DNA: TGTGCTAGTGGTTTGGCCTACAATGAGCAGTTCTTC

size: -
D: -
J: TRBJ2-3
V: TRBV30
CDR3: CAWSVGRLSTDTQYF
DNA: TGTGCCTGGAGTGTAGGACGGCTTAGCACAGATACGCAGTATTTT

size: once
D: TRBD1
J: TRBJ2-7
V: TRBV6-5
CDR3: CASSYSATGAYEQYF
DNA: TGTGCCAGCAGTTACTCGGCGACAGGGGCCTACGAGCAGTACTTC

size: -
D: -
J: TRBJ2-3
V: TRBV5-1
CDR3: CASSSINRESTDTQYF
DNA: TGCGCCAGCAGCTCCATCAACAGGGAGAGCACAGATACGCAGTATTTT

size: -
D: -
J: TRBJ2-7
V: TRBV30
CDR3: CAWSGRGATEVEQYF
DNA: TGTGCCTGGAGTGGCCGGGGAGCGACCGAAGTTGAGCAGTACTTC

size: -
D: -
J: TRBJ1-2
V: TRBV7-2
CDR3: CASRDTGFGGYTF
DNA: TGTGCCAGCAGGGACACAGGGTTCGGTGGCTACACCTTC

size: -
D: -
J: TRBJ2-5
V: TRBV18
CDR3: CASSPPDSRMGETQYF
DNA: TGTGCCAGCTCACCACCCGACAGTCGCATGGGGGAGACCCAGTACTTC

size: -
D: -
J: TRBJ2-3
V: TRBV11-2
CDR3: CASSLGGTDTQYF
DNA: TGTGCCAGCAGCTTGGGCGGGACAGATACGCAGTATTTT

size: -
D: -
J: TRBJ1-2
V: TRBV7-2
CDR3: CASSLSAQSGERNGYTF
DNA: TGTGCCAGCAGCTTAAGTGCGCAGTCCGGGGAAAGGAATGGCTACACCTTC

size: -
D: TRBD2
J: TRBJ2-1
V: TRBV30
CDR3: CAWSELAGGSNEQFF
DNA: TGTGCCTGGAGCGAGCTAGCGGGAGGATCCAATGAGCAGTTCTTC

size: -
D: TRBD1
J: TRBJ2-1
V: TRBV14
CDR3: CASSNRRDRDYNEQFF
DNA: TGTGCCAGCAGCAACCGCCGGGACAGAGATTACAATGAGCAGTTCTTC

size: -
D: TRBD2
J: TRBJ2-7
V: TRBV30
CDR3: CAWSVRLAGSYEQYF
DNA: TGTGCCTGGAGTGTAAGACTAGCGGGATCCTACGAGCAGTACTTC

size: -
D: -
J: TRBJ1-1
V: TRBV6-5
CDR3: CASSHPGTEAFF
DNA: TGTGCCAGCAGCCATCCAGGGACTGAAGCTTTCTTT